These T cell receptor beta chains were read from a single sample in a study of T cell responses to AZD1222 COVID-19 vaccine. The repertoire was sequenced with immunoSEQ multiplex PCR; TCRdb's copy has only in-frame clones and lacks some. This table has 80,000 to 100,000 clones, 75% to 90% appearing once. The sample in question was peripheral blood, obtained on day 0 of AZD1222 vaccination. These receptors all come from an adult in good health. Each CDR3 is given with its conserved first and last residue. Some rows mark clone size as missing; the rest say once, few, many or name a class of expanded clone.

size	V	J	CDR3
NA	TRBV10-3	TRBJ2-2	CATLVGVLGNTGELFF
NA	TRBV10-3	TRBJ1-2	CATTEGQHVYGYTF
NA	TRBV28	TRBJ1-2	CASSLYGDGYTF
NA	TRBV14	TRBJ2-7	CASSQHRDLRSYEQYF
NA	TRBV27	TRBJ2-3	CASSLAGLTTDTQYF
NA	TRBV28	TRBJ1-5	CASSLGVYQPQHF
NA	TRBV5-5	TRBJ1-3	CASSSEGAGNTIYF
few	TRBV4-3	TRBJ2-6	CASSQDVASGANVLTF
NA	TRBV6-6	TRBJ2-7	CASTPGLAGRSYEQYF
NA	TRBV6-2/TRBV6-3	TRBJ1-1	CASSGGSEAFF
NA	TRBV7-3	TRBJ2-5	CASSLIGVSPTQYF
NA	TRBV9	TRBJ2-7	CASSPSAPYEQYF
NA	TRBV27	TRBJ2-7	CASSRTGAYEQYF
few	TRBV10-3	TRBJ1-1	CAIRGTANMNTEAFF
NA	TRBV4-3	TRBJ1-3	CASSQDPGPGNTIYF
NA	TRBV6-5	TRBJ1-5	CASSSAGNSNQPQHF
NA	TRBV27	TRBJ2-7	CASKEGDGPYEQYF
NA	TRBV5-4	TRBJ2-1	CASNGQSSYNEQFF
NA	TRBV4-3	TRBJ2-1	CASSQDPRSNEQFF
NA	TRBV30	TRBJ2-7	CAWSVPDASSYEQYF
NA	TRBV7-8	TRBJ1-2	CASSLYGGSRGGGYTF
NA	TRBV4-1	TRBJ2-5	CASRGGYQETQYF
NA	TRBV2	TRBJ1-1	CASLQGAQTEAFF
NA	TRBV4-3	TRBJ1-2	CASSPRVRYGYTF
once	TRBV27	TRBJ1-4	CASSLRQGEKLFF
NA	TRBV29-1	TRBJ2-1	CSVDWTGGDEQFF
NA	TRBV11-3	TRBJ2-1	CASTRAGWGNEQFF
NA	TRBV4-1	TRBJ2-1	CASSPSGHSYNEQFF
NA	TRBV3-1/TRBV3-2	TRBJ1-3	CASSRSGQISGNTIYF
NA	TRBV28	TRBJ2-7	CASIGGYEQYF
NA	TRBV21-1	TRBJ1-5	CASSKAAARNQPQHF
NA	TRBV7-2	TRBJ1-6	CASRQGSYNSPLHF
NA	TRBV15	TRBJ2-5	CATRVGIAGEQETQYF
NA	TRBV5-1	TRBJ2-5	CASSLGPSGRRIQETQYF
NA	TRBV5-1	TRBJ1-3	CASSAESHTTSDTIYF
NA	TRBV24-1	TRBJ2-5	CATSDPGLGETQYF
few	TRBV29-1	TRBJ2-2	CSVEGTQGVGTGELFF
NA	TRBV6-5	TRBJ2-7	CASSYTHNSYEQYF
NA	TRBV25-1	TRBJ1-1	CASSELRNTEAFF
NA	TRBV7-3	TRBJ2-3	CASSSSGTGSGGDTQYF
NA	TRBV5-4	TRBJ1-4	CASSTTGGRANEKLFF
NA	TRBV6-5	TRBJ2-7	CASSYSSGGGTYEQYF
NA	TRBV19	TRBJ1-5	CASSGGTLTGQPQHF
NA	TRBV19	TRBJ2-1	CASSIDAGGWLFF
NA	TRBV2	TRBJ2-7	CASRMGTAGSYEQYF
NA	TRBV4-2	TRBJ1-1	CASSLPGGQTEAFF
NA	TRBV19	TRBJ1-5	CASSIRPGDQPQHF
NA	TRBV6-2/TRBV6-3	TRBJ2-7	CASSYPPQGSYEQYF